Listed below are T cell receptor beta chains from one sample, sequenced in a study of shared clonotypes between healthy human individuals. The assay was immunoSEQ multiplex PCR, and TCRdb's table has in-frame clones only and misses some. The sample lists fewer than 650,000 clones, roughly 79% seen once, with 12% in the top ten. Material for sequencing was PBMCs. The receptors come from a woman in her forties in good health. Some clones in this sample may be carry-over from other donors' samples. The conserved cysteine and the conserved F or W are not part of the CDR3 here. Fields, in order: V gene, J gene, CDR3 protein.

V gene: TRBV18
J gene: TRBJ2-1
CDR3 protein: ASSPSAGGGSSYNEQF

V gene: TRBV7-2
J gene: TRBJ1-4
CDR3 protein: ASSLVVGTNEKLF

V gene: TRBV5-4
J gene: TRBJ2-3
CDR3 protein: ASSLITSTDTQY

V gene: TRBV7-3
J gene: TRBJ2-2
CDR3 protein: ASSGGTGTGELF

V gene: TRBV10-1
J gene: TRBJ2-7
CDR3 protein: ASSESGNGSYEQY

V gene: TRBV5-1
J gene: TRBJ2-2
CDR3 protein: ASSPDRTTGELF

V gene: TRBV11-2
J gene: TRBJ2-7
CDR3 protein: ASRRETSSYEQY

V gene: TRBV11-2
J gene: TRBJ1-5
CDR3 protein: ASSLTVGQGARNQPQH

V gene: TRBV5-6
J gene: TRBJ2-7
CDR3 protein: ASSWGTGTSFSEQY

V gene: TRBV7-2
J gene: TRBJ2-2
CDR3 protein: ASSFYTGELF

V gene: TRBV27
J gene: TRBJ1-5
CDR3 protein: ASRRQGDTQPQH

V gene: TRBV27
J gene: TRBJ1-5
CDR3 protein: ASSYTGEDQPQH